One and the same sample provided the 15 T cell receptor beta chains below, sequenced in a study of blood T cell repertoires in COVID-19. TCRdb's copy holds only in-frame clones and misses some; the assay was immunoSEQ multiplex PCR. This sample carries 200,000 to 250,000 clones, 70% to 90% of them seen once, and the ten largest clones take 11%. Sample: PBMCs or T cells enriched from blood (not recorded which). These receptors were taken from a man younger than 45 who had recovered from COVID-19.

The chain combines TRBV19 with TRBJ1-4; a weak D match, TRBD1 (5 bases). Germline CDR1 LNHDA, CDR2 SQIVND (reference sequence). The CDR3 is made up of 15 amino acids. The ends were cut back, 3 bases at V and 5 bases at J, with 13 bases in the middle. The CDR3 loop is CASSMVAGGNEKLFF. The CDR3 coding sequence is TGTGCCAGTAGTATGGTCGCGGGGGGAAATGAAAAACTGTTTTTT.

The CDR3 sequence: CASSLGTSASPFF. The CDR3, as DNA: TGTGCCAGCAGCCTTGGTACTAGCGCTTCTCCGTTCTTC. The chain uses TRBV3-1 (or the pseudogene TRBV3-2) and TRBJ2-1; 7 bases fit TRBD2. The CDR3 extends over 13 amino acids. V trimming: 4 bases; J trimming: 15 bases; junction bases outside the gene matches: 12. Germline loops: CDR1 LGHDT, CDR2 YNNKEL (reference sequence).

V gene TRBV4-1 combines with J gene TRBJ2-7, with 9 bases that match TRBD2. V trimming: 2 bases; J trimming: 0 bases; junction bases outside the gene matches: 2. The CDR3 runs to 15 residues. Germline CDR1 MGHRA, CDR2 YSYEKL. The CDR3 nucleotides read TGCGCCAGCAGCCAACTAGCGGGACCCTCCTACGAGCAGTACTTC. Its protein is CASSQLAGPSYEQYF.

The chain links TRBV7-2 to TRBJ2-7, with no clear D. The CDR3 contains 14 residues. Trimming cost V 10 bases and J 6 bases, with 22 bases left between them. Germline loops: CDR1 SGHTA, CDR2 FQGNSA. The CDR3 nucleotides read TGTGCCACCGCACCAGCGACGAACTCTCGCGAGCAGTACTTC. Its translation: CATAPATNSREQYF.

The V gene is TRBV6-5, the J gene TRBJ1-2, with TRBD1 identical over 10 bases. V lost 5 bases, J lost 4 bases, and 4 bases stayed unmatched. CDR1 MNHEY and CDR2 SVGAGI come from the germline V gene. CDR3 size: 14 residues. CDR3 DNA: TGTGCCAGCAGTCGAGGGACAGGGGCCTATGGCTACACCTTC. Its protein is CASSRGTGAYGYTF.

The V and J genes are TRBV28 and TRBJ2-7, with TRBD1 identical over 7 bases. Germline loops: CDR1 MDHEN, CDR2 SYDVKM. CDR3 length equals 14 residues. Losses at the gene ends were 5 bases for V and 3 bases for J; bases not matched to a gene: 7. CDR3 nucleotide sequence: TGTGCCAGCAGTCCGTGGGACAGAAGCTACGAGCAGTACTTC. Amino acids: CASSPWDRSYEQYF.

The V gene is TRBV3-1 (or the pseudogene TRBV3-2), the J gene TRBJ2-1, with 7 bases fitting TRBD1. CDR1 is LGHDT, CDR2 YNNKEL, per germline (reference sequence). With V trimmed by 5 bases and J by 8 bases, 12 bases remained unmatched. The CDR3 contains 15 residues. CDR3 protein: CASSTQTGLVDEQFF. CDR3 nucleotide sequence: TGTGCCAGCAGCACCCAGACAGGGCTTGTGGATGAGCAGTTCTTC.

The chain joins TRBV19 to TRBJ1-1, with a possible D match to TRBD1 (6 bases). Germline V CDR1 and CDR2: LNHDA, SQIVND (reference sequence). The V end lost 6 bases, the J end lost 1 base, and 9 bases lay between the germline ends. This CDR3 comprises 13 residues. CDR3 nucleotide sequence: TGTGCCAGTAGCGGACAGTGGAACACTGAAGCTTTCTTT. This gives the protein CASSGQWNTEAFF.

CDR3 protein: CASSLIPGGNPYEQYF. The CDR3 DNA reads TGTGCCAGCAGCCTTATTCCCGGGGGGAACCCCTACGAGCAGTACTTC. The chain links TRBV11-1 to TRBJ2-7; 7 positions match TRBD2. This CDR3 has 16 residues. Germline assignment: CDR1 SGHAT and CDR2 FQDESV (reference sequence). The J segment lost 2 bases and the V segment lost 5 bases, leaving 12 bases of the junction unmatched.

This clone was seen more than once but under ten times. The chain uses TRBV20-1 and TRBJ2-5, with 11 bases fitting TRBD1. J lost 5 bases, V lost 3 bases, and 5 bases had no gene match. The CDR3 length is 14 residues. Germline CDR1 DFQATT, CDR2 SNEGSKA (reference sequence). The CDR3 nucleotides are TGCAGTGCTAGTGGTGGGACAGGGGGTGAGACCCAGTACTTC. It codes for CSASGGTGGETQYF.

V and J are TRBV10-3 and TRBJ1-5; D possibly corresponds to TRBD1 (6 bases). CDR1 and CDR2 (germline): ENHRY, SYGVKD. The CDR3 length is 14 residues. V was trimmed by 0 bases and J by 6 bases, leaving 9 bases between them. For the CDR3, the DNA is TGTGCCATCAGTGAGTCGTCAGGGGTTCAGCCCCAGCATTTT. Translation gives CAISESSGVQPQHF.

V usage is TRBV7-9 and J usage is TRBJ2-1; a possible D gene is TRBD1 (6 bases). CDR1 and CDR2 (germline): SEHNR, FQNEAQ (reference sequence). V lost 0 bases and J 7 bases, leaving 10 bases between the germline ends. The CDR3 sequence is 14 residues long. The CDR3: CASSLAGTQNEQFF. DNA of the CDR3: TGTGCCAGCAGCTTAGCGGGGACACAAAATGAGCAGTTCTTC.

V usage is TRBV19 and J usage is TRBJ1-2; TRBD1 agrees at 10 bases. Germline CDR1 LNHDA, CDR2 SQIVND (reference sequence). With V trimmed by 3 bases and J by 4 bases, 2 bases remained unmatched. CDR3 length: 14 amino acids. DNA for the CDR3: TGTGCCAGTAGTATGGGACAGGGGCCCTATGGCTACACCTTC. Translated: CASSMGQGPYGYTF.

The chain carries TRBV7-9 and TRBJ1-1; 10 nucleotides match TRBD1. The CDR3 runs to 14 residues. J was trimmed by 5 bases and V by 5 bases; bases with no gene match: 5. CDR1 SEHNR and CDR2 FQNEAQ come from the germline V gene (reference sequence). The DNA of the CDR3 is TGTGCCAGCAGCGCGACAGGGGGCAGGACTGAAGCTTTCTTT. Encoded protein: CASSATGGRTEAFF.

The chain has TRBV7-5 and TRBJ2-7; the tabulated D call, TRBD1, remains unverified against the DNA. TRBV7-5 is given as a pseudogene. The CDR3 has 15 amino acids. The CDR3 here is CVRSLSSDNSYEQYF. CDR3 nucleotide sequence: TGTGTCAGAAGCTTAAGTTCCGACAATTCCTACGAGCAGTACTTC.